This TCR beta chain was identified during a study of blood T cell repertoires in COVID-19. This CDR3 is 15 amino acids long. Germline CDR1 and CDR2: SGHRS and YFSETQ. V dropped 1 base and J dropped 5 bases, with 14 bases sitting between them. The repertoire was sequenced with immunoSEQ multiplex PCR; TCRdb's copy has only in-frame clones and lacks some. The table shows about 160,000 clones, with approximately 80% occurring only once. This clone was observed a handful of times. The TCR sequence derives from a woman aged 80 or over with acute or convalescent COVID-19. This chain connects TRBV5-1 to TRBJ2-3; the D gene is possibly TRBD2 (5 bases). The material sequenced was peripheral blood. For the CDR3, the DNA is TGCGCCAGCAGCTTGAGTACCCAGGCGGGAGATACGCAGTATTTT. Residues: CASSLSTQAGDTQYF.